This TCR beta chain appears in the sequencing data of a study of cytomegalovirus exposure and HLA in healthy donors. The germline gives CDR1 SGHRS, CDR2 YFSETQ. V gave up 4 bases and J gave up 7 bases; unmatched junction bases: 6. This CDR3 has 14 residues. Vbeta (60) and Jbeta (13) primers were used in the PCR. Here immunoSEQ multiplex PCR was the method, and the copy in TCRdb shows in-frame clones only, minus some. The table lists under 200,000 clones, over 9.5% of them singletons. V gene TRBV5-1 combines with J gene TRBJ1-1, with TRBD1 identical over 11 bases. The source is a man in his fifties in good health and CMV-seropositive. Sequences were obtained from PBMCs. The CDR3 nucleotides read TGCGCCAGCAGCGCCGGACAGGGGGCTGTTGAAGCTTTCTTT. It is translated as CASSAGQGAVEAFF.